A single sample is the source of the 20 T cell receptor beta chains below, sequenced in a study of T cell responses to AZD1222 COVID-19 vaccine. Data came from immunoSEQ multiplex PCR; TCRdb stores just in-frame clones and leaves some out. Among over 110,000 clones listed, around 90% were seen once. The sample in question was peripheral blood, obtained on day 0 of AZD1222 vaccination. The receptors were sampled from an adult in good health.

The chain couples TRBV11-1 to TRBJ1-2, with D unresolved. The CDR3 spans 15 residues. V dropped 1 base and J dropped 4 bases, with 13 bases sitting between them. The germline CDR1 and CDR2 sequences are SGHAT and FQDESV (reference sequence). The CDR3 region is CASSLDAQVGYGYTF. The DNA of the CDR3 is TGTGCCAGCAGCTTAGACGCCCAAGTTGGCTATGGCTACACCTTC. Full variable domain (rest looked up from reference TRBV11-1 and TRBJ1-2): EAEVAQSPRYKITEKSQAVAFWCDPISGHATLYWYRQILGQGPELLVQFQDESVVDDSQLPKDRFSAERLKGVDSTLKIQPAELGDSAMYLCASSLDAQVGYGYTFGSGTRLTVV.

The rearrangement uses TRBV28 and TRBJ1-2, with D unclear. Germline V gene lookup returns CDR1 MDHEN and CDR2 SYDVKM. V was shortened by 9 bases and J by 2 bases, with 16 bases between the two germline ends. The CDR3 totals 14 residues. Here the CDR3 reads CASSVGIFNYGYTF. DNA of the CDR3: TGTGCCAGTTCTGTCGGCATTTTCAACTATGGCTACACCTTC.

The genes are TRBV13 and TRBJ2-3; 7 bases match TRBD1. V lost 5 bases, J lost 0 bases, and 8 bases stayed unmatched. Germline V gives CDR1 PRHDT, CDR2 FYEKMQ (reference sequence). This CDR3 has 16 residues. CDR3 coding DNA: TGTGCCAGCAGCCGTAAGACAGGGCCTAGCACAGATACGCAGTATTTT. Translated: CASSRKTGPSTDTQYF.

The genes are TRBV6-2 or TRBV6-3 and TRBJ2-7; possible D gene TRBD1, 5 bases. The CDR3 has 14 amino acids. V was clipped by 6 bases and J by 6 bases, with 18 bases between them. Germline V lookup: CDR1 MNHEY, CDR2 SVGEGT. The DNA of the CDR3 is TGTGCCAGCAGCCCCCAGGGTAAAGTTCGCGAGCAGTACTTC. Amino acids: CASSPQGKVREQYF.

The chain employs TRBV7-2 and TRBJ2-5; D possibly corresponds to TRBD2 (5 bases). Trimming shortened V by 4 bases and J by 5 bases, and 14 bases separated the two germline ends. This CDR3 is 14 amino acids long. The germline CDR1 and CDR2 sequences are SGHTA and FQGNSA. This CDR3 reads CASSYGASMETQYF. In DNA, the CDR3 is TGTGCCAGCAGCTATGGTGCTAGCATGGAGACCCAGTACTTC.

The chain has TRBV5-1 and TRBJ1-2; the D gene is possibly TRBD1 (5 bases). CDR3 length: 14 amino acids. Trimming shortened V by 4 bases and J by 2 bases, and 12 bases separated the two germline ends. CDR1 is SGHRS, CDR2 YFSETQ, per germline. The CDR3 loop reads CASSDPKGNYGYTF. For the CDR3, the DNA is TGCGCCAGCAGCGACCCGAAGGGGAACTATGGCTACACCTTC.

This rearrangement joins TRBV20-1 to TRBJ1-1; the D is unclear. Trimming stripped 1 base from V and 11 bases from J, with 11 bases between. Per germline, CDR1 DFQATT and CDR2 SNEGSKA (reference sequence). This CDR3 contains 11 residues. In DNA form, the CDR3 reads TGCAGTGCTAGAGCCAGGCCCGGGGCTTTCTTT. Protein product: CSARARPGAFF.

The gene calls are TRBV5-4 and TRBJ2-3; D may be TRBD2 (6 bases). Trimming removed 0 bases at V and 4 bases at J, with 12 bases between. Germline V lookup: CDR1 SGHNT, CDR2 YYREEE (reference sequence). CDR3 length equals 15 residues. CDR3 amino acids: CASSLGLGLSDTQYF. In DNA, the CDR3 is TGTGCCAGCAGCTTGGGACTAGGACTTTCAGATACGCAGTATTTT.

The V gene is TRBV19, the J gene TRBJ2-3; 7 bases are a match to TRBD2. In germline, CDR1 is LNHDA, CDR2 SQIVND (reference sequence). J gave up 4 bases and V 3 bases, and 7 bases lay outside the gene matches. CDR3 size: 15 residues. The CDR3 spells CASSIRGLEADTQYF. In DNA, the CDR3 is TGTGCCAGTAGTATCAGAGGACTAGAGGCAGATACGCAGTATTTT.

This clone occurred once. This sequence joins TRBV9 and TRBJ2-3, with D hard to call. V gave up 0 bases and J gave up 4 bases, with 6 bases separating them. CDR1 is SGDLS and CDR2 is YYNGEE in the germline V gene. CDR3 length: 13 amino acids. CDR3 protein: CASSVASSDTQYF. The DNA for the CDR3 is TGTGCCAGCAGCGTAGCGAGCTCAGATACGCAGTATTTT.

This rearrangement joins TRBV7-2 to TRBJ2-7; D remains ambiguous. This CDR3 is 13 amino acids long. Germline V lookup: CDR1 SGHTA, CDR2 FQGNSA. V was pared by 1 base and J by 5 bases, with 9 bases between. The DNA for the CDR3 is TGTGCCAGCAGCTTAGGGATAGGGCACGAGCAGTACTTC. Amino acid sequence: CASSLGIGHEQYF. Supplemented by reference TRBV7-2 and TRBJ2-7, the full variable domain reads GAGVSQSPSNKVTEKGKDVELRCDPISGHTALYWYRQSLGQGLEFLIYFQGNSAPDKSGLPSDRFSAERTGGSVSTLTIQRTQQEDSAVYLCASSLGIGHEQYFGPGTRLTVT.

This chain uses TRBV7-2 with TRBJ2-7, with D tentatively TRBD2 (5 bases). Trimming removed 1 base at V and 6 bases at J, with 16 bases between. The germline V gene encodes CDR1 SGHTA and CDR2 FQGNSA. The CDR3 covers 15 residues. The CDR3, as DNA: TGTGCCAGCAGCTTAGGAGGTTCCGGGGTAAGCGAGCAGTACTTC. Protein: CASSLGGSGVSEQYF.

Turning to this clone: The final CDR3 position lacks the conserved phenylalanine or tryptophan, pointing to a likely read error. The rearrangement joins TRBV27 to TRBJ1-2; D uncertain. Looked up from germline, CDR1 is MNHEY and CDR2 is SMNVEV (reference sequence). Between the trimmed V and J ends, which lost 6 bases and 4 bases, there was a span of 21 bases. The CDR3 has 16 residues. The CDR3, as DNA: TGTGCCAGCAGCACCGGCCGGACCACGCGAGGCTATGGCTACACCCTC. Translation: CASSTGRTTRGYGYTL.

In nucleotides, the CDR3 is TGTGCCAGCAGCTTCCTCCTACAAGAGACCCAGTACTTC. Its protein is CASSFLLQETQYF. The rearrangement uses TRBV2 and TRBJ2-5; no firm D call. Trimming took off 6 bases at V and 2 bases at J, with 10 bases between the two ends. The CDR3 contains 13 residues. The germline CDR1 and CDR2 sequences are SNHLY and FYNNEI.

The V and J genes are TRBV7-9 and TRBJ2-3, with 10 bases fitting TRBD2. The CDR3 loop spans 14 amino acids. The J segment lost 11 bases and the V segment lost 5 bases, leaving 10 bases of the junction unmatched. From germline, CDR1 is SEHNR and CDR2 FQNEAQ (reference sequence). The CDR3: CASSLPGASGRQYF. The CDR3 nucleotides read TGTGCCAGCAGCCTCCCGGGGGCTAGCGGGAGGCAGTATTTT. The full variable domain, in which reference TRBV7-9 and TRBJ2-3 provide the parts outside the CDR3, is DTGVSQNPRHKITKRGQNVTFRCDPISEHNRLYWYRQTLGQGPEFLTYFQNEAQLEKSRLLSDRFSAERPKGSFSTLEIQRTEQGDSAMYLCASSLPGASGRQYFGPGTRLTVL.

There are a few counts of this clone. The rearrangement joins TRBV6-2 or TRBV6-3 to TRBJ1-1; 8 bases align to TRBD1. Germline V CDR1 and CDR2: MNHEY, SVGEGT. J lost 4 bases, V lost 5 bases, and 3 bases had no gene match. The CDR3 covers 13 residues. CDR3 bases: TGTGCCAGCAGTCGCAGGGGGCTCACTGAAGCTTTCTTT. Translated, it gives CASSRRGLTEAFF.

The CDR3 loop reads CATRQGNTGELFF. CDR3 nucleotide sequence: TGTGCTACTCGACAGGGGAACACCGGGGAGCTGTTTTTT. J is TRBJ2-2 and V is TRBV28; 7 nucleotides agree with TRBD1. The germline gives CDR1 MDHEN, CDR2 SYDVKM. The CDR3 runs 13 residues.

This rearrangement joins TRBV3-1 (or the pseudogene TRBV3-2) to TRBJ2-7, with D uncertain. CDR1 is LGHDT and CDR2 is YNNKEL in the germline V gene (reference sequence). Deletions cut 1 base from V and 4 bases from J, with 8 bases between. This CDR3 has 13 residues. The CDR3 nucleotides read TGTGCCAGCAGCCAAGCGGCTAGTTACGAGCAGTACTTC. This encodes CASSQAASYEQYF.

Remarks on this clone: The same CDR3 is also encoded by other DNA sequences in this sample. The chain uses TRBV19 and TRBJ1-1; no firm D call. CDR3 size: 13 residues. Trimming left V 2 bases short and J 1 base short, with 5 bases between. CDR1 is LNHDA, CDR2 SQIVND, per germline (reference sequence). CDR3: CASSISGNTEAFF. CDR3 sequence (DNA): TGTGCCAGTAGTATATCGGGGAACACTGAAGCTTTCTTT.

The CDR3 DNA sequence: TGTGCCAGCAGCCCCGCTGCTGGCTACAATGAGCAGTTCTTC. Protein: CASSPAAGYNEQFF. The chain has TRBV11-3 and TRBJ2-1, with no clear D. The V gene's germline CDR1 is SGHNT and CDR2 YENEEA. This CDR3 has 14 residues. Trimming cost V 5 bases and J 3 bases, with 11 bases left between them.